These T cell receptor beta chains were read from a single sample in a study of T cells after somatic rescue of genetic block. TCRdb's copy holds only in-frame clones and misses some; the assay was immunoSEQ multiplex PCR. The data contain 110,000 or so clones, around 90% of them seen just once; the ten biggest clones take up 1.4% to 1.5%. The sample comprised peripheral blood mononuclear cells (PBMCs). Receptor source: a woman aged 18-29 years. Both conserved end residues are part of each CDR3. The D gene is left open where the match is weak. Where a row states a size, it is once, few, many or the class of an expanded clone; other rows omit it.

TRBJ1-1 | - | TRBV2 | TRBD1 | CARSFVSVPGQGPEAFF | TGTGCCAGAAGTTTCGTCTCCGTTCCGGGACAGGGGCCTGAAGCTTTCTTT
TRBJ2-2 | - | TRBV27 | TRBD1 | CASSLDRGLGIHGELFF | TGTGCCAGCAGTTTGGACAGGGGGCTGGGGATACACGGGGAGCTGTTTTTT
TRBJ2-6 | - | TRBV9 | - | CASSANREIAGANVLTF | TGTGCCAGCAGCGCGAACCGTGAGATAGCGGGGGCCAACGTCCTGACTTTC
TRBJ2-1 | - | TRBV19 | TRBD2 | CASSGVGLVSHEQFF | TGTGCCAGTAGTGGTGTAGGACTAGTGAGCCATGAGCAGTTCTTC
TRBJ1-2 | - | TRBV7-2 | - | CASRFREDGYTF | TGTGCCAGCAGATTCCGGGAGGATGGCTACACCTTC
TRBJ2-1 | - | TRBV27 | - | CASSPAPSGPGNNEQFF | TGTGCCAGCAGTCCGGCCCCATCAGGGCCTGGGAACAATGAGCAGTTCTTC
TRBJ1-1 | - | TRBV5-1 | - | CASSLKGLNTEAFF | TGCGCCAGCAGCTTGAAGGGGCTCAACACTGAAGCTTTCTTT
TRBJ1-1 | - | TRBV6-1 | TRBD1 | CASSEPAGGYNTEAFF | TGTGCCAGCAGTGAACCGGCAGGGGGGTACAACACTGAAGCTTTCTTT
TRBJ2-7 | - | TRBV4-3 | - | CASSQDMGGIYEQYF | TGCGCCAGCAGCCAAGATATGGGAGGCATCTACGAGCAGTACTTC
TRBJ2-1 | once | TRBV30 | TRBD2 | CAWSVARGGEQFF | TGTGCCTGGAGTGTAGCGCGGGGGGGCGAGCAGTTCTTC
TRBJ2-4 | - | TRBV5-4 | - | CASSLRGLAKNIQYF | TGTGCCAGCAGCTTAAGGGGACTAGCCAAAAACATTCAGTACTTC
TRBJ1-5 | - | TRBV19 | - | CASRTVGTESNQPQHF | TGTGCCAGTAGGACCGTCGGCACGGAGAGCAATCAGCCCCAGCATTTT
TRBJ1-2 | - | TRBV6-5 | TRBD1 | CASRDRGTFYGYTF | TGTGCCAGCAGGGACAGGGGGACCTTCTATGGCTACACCTTC
TRBJ1-1 | - | TRBV7-6 | - | CASSPGQGLNTEAFF | TGTGCCAGCAGCCCCGGTCAGGGGCTGAACACTGAAGCTTTCTTT
TRBJ1-2 | once | TRBV30 | TRBD1 | CAWSVQGVDGYTF | TGTGCCTGGAGTGTGCAGGGGGTGGATGGCTACACCTTC
TRBJ2-2 | - | TRBV19 | - | CASTAQGGEAGELFF | TGTGCCAGTACCGCCCAGGGGGGGGAGGCCGGGGAGCTGTTTTTT
TRBJ1-1 | - | TRBV11-1 | - | CASSLDGLTEAFF | TGTGCCAGCAGCTTAGACGGCCTCACTGAAGCTTTCTTT
TRBJ2-7 | - | TRBV27 | - | CASSLDRYGSSYEQYF | TGTGCCAGCAGTTTAGACAGGTACGGGAGCTCCTACGAGCAGTACTTC
TRBJ2-7 | - | TRBV18 | - | CASSPVGGYEQYF | TGTGCCAGCTCACCAGTGGGGGGCTACGAGCAGTACTTC
TRBJ2-5 | - | TRBV10-3 | - | CAISESPQETQYF | TGTGCCATCAGTGAGTCTCCCCAAGAGACCCAGTACTTC
TRBJ1-2 | - | TRBV5-6 | TRBD1 | CASSLASFPGGVYTF | TGTGCCAGCAGCTTGGCCTCGTTTCCAGGGGGCGTCTACACCTTC
TRBJ1-2 | - | TRBV14 | TRBD1 | CASSQLGQGAGYTF | TGTGCCAGCAGTCAACTTGGACAGGGCGCTGGCTACACCTTC
TRBJ2-1 | - | TRBV15 | TRBD1 | CATSRDTGGTYNEQFF | TGTGCCACCAGCAGAGATACAGGGGGAACCTACAATGAGCAGTTCTTC
TRBJ2-1 | - | TRBV4-2 | TRBD2 | CASSSRLAGGEGEQFF | TGTGCCAGCAGCAGCCGACTAGCGGGGGGGGAGGGTGAGCAGTTCTTC
TRBJ1-6 | - | TRBV5-1 | - | CASSLDRPLGSPLHF | TGCGCCAGCAGCTTGGACAGGCCCCTTGGTTCACCCCTCCACTTT
TRBJ1-2 | few | TRBV5-5 | - | CASSLDSTYGYTF | TGTGCCAGCAGCTTGGACAGTACCTATGGCTACACCTTC
TRBJ1-4 | - | TRBV28 | TRBD1 | CASSPPGTVGEKLFF | TGTGCCAGCAGTCCCCCAGGGACAGTAGGAGAAAAACTGTTTTTT
TRBJ2-3 | once | TRBV28 | - | CASSLRTDTDTQYF | TGTGCCAGCAGTTTAAGGACAGACACAGATACGCAGTATTTT
TRBJ2-5 | - | TRBV7-7 | - | CASSTDFWETQYF | TGTGCCAGCAGCACGGACTTTTGGGAGACCCAGTACTTC
TRBJ1-1 | - | TRBV4-3 | - | CASSQNERPNTEAFF | TGCGCCAGCAGCCAAAATGAACGGCCGAACACTGAAGCTTTCTTT
TRBJ1-4 | - | TRBV7-9 | - | CASSLKGSLNEKLFF | TGTGCCAGCAGCCTGAAGGGCAGCCTAAATGAAAAACTGTTTTTT
TRBJ2-3 | - | TRBV5-1 | TRBD2 | CASSSRIAGITQYF | TGCGCCAGCAGCTCGCGGATAGCGGGGATTACGCAGTATTTT
TRBJ2-3 | - | TRBV9 | TRBD1 | CASSPRPGGGSDTQYF | TGTGCCAGCAGCCCACGACCAGGGGGCGGATCAGATACGCAGTATTTT
TRBJ1-1 | - | TRBV6-5 | - | CASSSGPDTEAFF | TGTGCCAGCAGCTCCGGGCCCGACACTGAAGCTTTCTTT
TRBJ2-3 | - | TRBV6-5 | - | CASSYPGVDTQYF | TGTGCCAGCAGTTACCCAGGGGTAGATACGCAGTATTTT
TRBJ1-2 | - | TRBV6-1 | - | CATWGRVNYGYTF | TGTGCCACCTGGGGGCGGGTTAACTATGGCTACACCTTC
TRBJ2-3 | - | TRBV9 | - | CASSASRDTQYF | TGTGCCAGCAGCGCCTCCCGCGATACGCAGTATTTT
TRBJ2-5 | once | TRBV7-8 | TRBD2 | CASSLRIAGGEETQYF | TGTGCCAGCAGCCTCCGGATAGCGGGGGGGGAAGAGACCCAGTACTTC
TRBJ1-3 | few | TRBV5-1 | TRBD1 | CASRPGYRGQETRNTIYF | TGCGCCAGCCGACCCGGTTACAGGGGGCAGGAAACGCGAAACACCATATATTTT
TRBJ1-1 | - | TRBV5-4 | - | CASSPGVMNTEAFF | TGTGCCAGCAGCCCCGGGGTCATGAACACTGAAGCTTTCTTT
TRBJ2-7 | few | TRBV11-3 | - | CASSRQDIITSSYEQYF | TGTGCCAGCAGCCGCCAGGACATTATCACCAGCTCCTACGAGCAGTACTTC
TRBJ1-2 | - | TRBV7-9 | - | CASSPGVPNYGYTF | TGTGCCAGCAGCCCAGGGGTTCCTAACTATGGCTACACCTTC
TRBJ2-1 | - | TRBV5-6 | - | CASSPTVVQNEQFF | TGTGCCAGCAGCCCCACGGTGGTACAGAATGAGCAGTTCTTC
TRBJ2-5 | - | TRBV7-3 | - | CASSQTGGPPTETQYF | TGTGCCAGCAGCCAGACTGGCGGACCTCCCACAGAGACCCAGTACTTC
TRBJ1-6 | - | TRBV11-2 | TRBD1 | CASSADRGNSPLHF | TGTGCCAGCAGTGCTGACAGGGGGAATTCACCCCTCCACTTT
TRBJ2-1 | - | TRBV13 | TRBD2 | CASSFRTSGVDSYNEQFF | TGTGCCAGCAGCTTCCGGACTAGCGGGGTCGACTCCTACAATGAGCAGTTCTTC
TRBJ1-5 | - | TRBV19 | TRBD1 | CASSVRTGGTSNQPQHF | TGTGCCAGTAGTGTTAGGACAGGGGGTACCAGCAATCAGCCCCAGCATTTT
TRBJ1-2 | - | TRBV2 | - | CASRDEPGGYTF | TGTGCCAGCAGAGACGAGCCGGGTGGCTACACCTTC
TRBJ1-1 | - | TRBV18 | - | CASSPRAKLETEAFF | TGTGCCAGCTCACCAAGAGCCAAGCTTGAGACTGAAGCTTTCTTT
TRBJ1-2 | - | TRBV11-3 | - | CASSLPGAHNYGYTF | TGTGCCAGCAGTTTACCGGGAGCCCATAACTATGGCTACACCTTC
TRBJ2-2 | - | TRBV19 | - | CASSIPRGETGELFF | TGTGCCAGTAGTATACCCAGGGGTGAAACCGGGGAGCTGTTTTTT
TRBJ1-1 | - | TRBV10-3 | - | CAISESGQGINTEAFF | TGTGCCATCAGTGAGTCAGGGCAGGGCATCAACACTGAAGCTTTCTTT
TRBJ2-3 | - | TRBV5-1 | - | CASSLGRNTDTQYF | TGCGCCAGCAGCTTGGGGAGAAACACAGATACGCAGTATTTT
TRBJ2-3 | once | TRBV5-6 | - | CASSLYNGAVTDTQYF | TGTGCCAGCAGCTTGTATAATGGGGCCGTGACAGATACGCAGTATTTT
TRBJ1-3 | - | TRBV18 | - | CASSPDFFSSGNTIYF | TGTGCCAGCTCACCAGACTTTTTTAGCTCTGGAAACACCATATATTTT